Below are 19 T cell receptor beta chains sequenced from a single sample in a study of CD8 T cells in ankylosing spondylitis. These receptors' targets are unknown. MiXCR, applied by TCRdb to the 5' RACE reads, yields one record per CDR3 protein. This table holds hundreds of thousands of distinct CDR3 sequences, about an eighth found once. General study points: What seemed typical of ankylosing spondylitis blood was a TCR beta motif built from about 8 highly homologous variants.

Sample: blood, either unsorted or a sorted T cell fraction (not recorded which). These receptors originate from a male donor with ankylosing spondylitis.

The chain uses TRBV20-1 and TRBJ2-2, with D uncertain. From germline, CDR1 is DFQATT and CDR2 SNEGSKA (reference sequence). The CDR3 spans 14 residues. The V end was cut by 7 bases, the J end by 7 bases, with 19 bases between. The CDR3 DNA sequence: TGCAGTGTTCCGCGGACCTACGCCAGCGGGGAGCTGTTTTTT. This gives the protein CSVPRTYASGELFF.

This clonotype was detected only a few times. This sequence joins TRBV15 and TRBJ2-1; D remains unclear. The germline V gene encodes CDR1 LNHNV and CDR2 YYDKDF (reference sequence). V gave up 0 bases and J gave up 6 bases, with 12 bases separating them. This CDR3 region has 15 residues. CDR3: CATSRDLPGVNEQFF. DNA of the CDR3: TGTGCCACCAGCAGAGATTTACCGGGCGTCAATGAGCAGTTCTTC.

The chain links TRBV7-6 to TRBJ2-1; the D is unclear. The length of the CDR3 is 15 residues. The V end lost 2 bases, the J end lost 0 bases, and 8 bases lay between the germline ends. CDR1 and CDR2 from the germline V gene are SGHVS and FNYEAQ. The CDR3 DNA reads as TGTGCCAGCAGCTTATGGGTAAGCTCCTACAATGAGCAGTTCTTC. Translating it yields CASSLWVSSYNEQFF. The full variable domain, its missing parts supplied by reference TRBV7-6 and TRBJ2-1, is GAGVSQSPRYKVTKRGQDVALRCDPISGHVSLYWYRQALGQGPEFLTYFNYEAQQDKSGLPNDRFSAERPEGSISTLTIQRTEQRDSAMYRCASSLWVSSYNEQFFGPGTRLTVL.

The chain has TRBV28 and TRBJ2-1; maybe TRBD2 (5 bases). Trimming shortened V by 3 bases and J by 7 bases, and 16 bases separated the two germline ends. Germline CDR1 MDHEN, CDR2 SYDVKM. The CDR3 loop spans 15 amino acids. CDR3 bases: TGTGCCAGCAGTTTGTCGCCTAGCATGTTTAATGAGCAGTTCTTC. This codes for CASSLSPSMFNEQFF. Variable domain in full (rest from reference TRBV28 and TRBJ2-1): DVKVTQSSRYLVKRTGEKVFLECVQDMDHENMFWYRQDPGLGLRLIYFSYDVKMKEKGDIPEGYSVSREKKERFSLILESASTNQTSMYLCASSLSPSMFNEQFFGPGTRLTVL.

The chain joins TRBV27 to TRBJ2-7, with D perhaps matching TRBD2 (5 bases). CDR1 MNHEY and CDR2 SMNVEV come from the germline V gene (reference sequence). The V end lost 6 bases, the J end lost 2 bases, and 14 bases lay between the germline ends. The CDR3 length is 14 residues. DNA for the CDR3: TGTGCCAGCAGCAACCGCGGGCCAACCTACGAGCAGTACTTC. Amino acid sequence: CASSNRGPTYEQYF.

The chain is built from TRBV20-1 and TRBJ1-4; maybe TRBD1 (5 bases). Germline CDR1 is DFQATT and CDR2 is SNEGSKA (reference sequence). V lost 5 bases, J lost 5 bases, and 6 bases lay in between. This CDR3 has 11 residues. CDR3 coding DNA: TGCAGTGCTTGGGACAATGAAAAACTGTTTTTT. The encoded protein is CSAWDNEKLFF.

This clonotype has only a few counts. The genes are TRBV5-1 and TRBJ2-5; D is possibly TRBD2 (6 bases). CDR1 is SGHRS, CDR2 YFSETQ, per germline. CDR3 length: 14 amino acids. The V end lost 2 bases, the J end lost 7 bases, and 15 bases lay between the germline ends. The DNA of the CDR3 is TGCGCCAGCAGCTTCGGAGGGCCAGAGACGACCCAGTACTTC. This encodes CASSFGGPETTQYF.

This clonotype occurred a few times. V is TRBV18 and J is TRBJ1-5; D is perhaps TRBD1 (5 bases). This CDR3 region has 17 residues. Per germline, CDR1 KGHSH and CDR2 LQKENI. V was cut by 5 bases and J by 0 bases, with 17 bases left in between. CDR3 amino acids: CASSASRLGLSNQPQHF. The CDR3 nucleotides are TGTGCCAGCTCAGCGAGCCGATTGGGACTTAGCAATCAGCCCCAGCATTTT.

This clonotype was detected ten times or more. The chain combines TRBV12-3 or TRBV12-4 with TRBJ2-1, with 12 bases that match TRBD2. This CDR3 comprises 16 residues. V was pared by 5 bases and J by 4 bases, with 6 bases of the junction left unmatched. CDR3 sequence reads: CASSPLGLAGYNEQFF. In DNA, the CDR3 is TGTGCCAGCAGTCCTCTCGGACTAGCGGGGTACAATGAGCAGTTCTTC.

Only a few counts were recorded for this clonotype. The V call is TRBV12-3 or TRBV12-4, the J call TRBJ1-6, with a possible D match to TRBD1 (5 bases). The CDR3 runs to 14 residues. Trimming cost V 5 bases and J 5 bases, with 10 bases left between them. Written as DNA, the CDR3 is TGTGCCAGCAGTCCTGGGACGGATAATTCACCCCTCCACTTT. Translating gives CASSPGTDNSPLHF.

CDR3 loop: CASSVGLGTGNFETQYF. The CDR3 coding sequence is TGTGCCAGCAGCGTAGGGTTAGGGACAGGGAACTTTGAAACGCAGTATTTT. The rearrangement joins TRBV9 to TRBJ2-3, with 9 nucleotides matching TRBD1. The junction had 14 bases not matched to a gene; V was cut back by 0 bases and J by 9 bases. The CDR3 is 17 amino acids. CDR1 is SGDLS and CDR2 is YYNGEE in the germline V gene.

This chain uses TRBV7-3 with TRBJ1-1; D gene unclear. V shed 5 bases and J shed 3 bases, with 16 bases lying between them. The germline V gene encodes CDR1 SGHTA and CDR2 FQGTGA. The CDR3 extends over 15 amino acids. The CDR3 loop reads CASSKRAFGDTEAFF. CDR3 bases: TGTGCCAGCAGCAAAAGGGCTTTTGGGGACACTGAAGCTTTCTTT. Full variable domain (rest looked up from reference TRBV7-3 and TRBJ1-1): GAGVSQTPSNKVTEKGKYVELRCDPISGHTALYWYRQSLGQGPEFLIYFQGTGAADDSGLPNDRFFAVRPEGSVSTLKIQRTERGDSAVYLCASSKRAFGDTEAFFGQGTRLTVV.

This clonotype was seen more than once but under ten times. The rearrangement joins TRBV20-1 to TRBJ2-7, with 14 nucleotides matching TRBD2. V trimming: 3 bases; J trimming: 4 bases; junction bases outside the gene matches: 5. Germline loops: CDR1 DFQATT, CDR2 SNEGSKA (reference sequence). The CDR3 spans 15 residues. CDR3 protein: CSASEGLAGVYEQYF. The CDR3 DNA is TGCAGTGCTAGCGAGGGACTAGCGGGAGTTTACGAGCAGTACTTC.

The chain employs TRBV7-9 and TRBJ2-3, with TRBD1 matching over 7 bases. V lost 3 bases, J lost 2 bases, and 2 bases stayed unmatched. Germline values: CDR1 SEHNR, CDR2 FQNEAQ (reference sequence). This CDR3 is built from 14 residues. In DNA form, the CDR3 reads TGTGCCAGCAGCTTTACAGGGGTCACAGATACGCAGTATTTT. It encodes CASSFTGVTDTQYF.

In its sample, this clonotype was seen once. V is TRBV20-1 and J is TRBJ1-1; D uncertain. Trimming shortened V by 2 bases and J by 7 bases, and 8 bases separated the two germline ends. The CDR3 consists of 11 residues. The germline CDR1 and CDR2 sequences are DFQATT and SNEGSKA (reference sequence). DNA of the CDR3: TGCAGTGCTAGAACCCGGAATGAAGCTTTCTTT. Protein sequence: CSARTRNEAFF.

This clonotype was seen at least ten times. The CDR3 DNA sequence: TGCAGTGCTGTCCTAGCGCCCACAGATACGCAGTATTTT. This sequence encodes CSAVLAPTDTQYF. The chain recombines TRBV20-1 with TRBJ2-3; D perhaps matches TRBD2 (6 bases). The V and J ends lost 5 bases and 2 bases respectively, with 11 bases between them. The CDR3 runs to 13 residues. Germline values: CDR1 DFQATT, CDR2 SNEGSKA (reference sequence).

This clonotype came up a few times. The chain recombines TRBV6-1 with TRBJ2-7; 9 bases agree with TRBD1. Losses at the gene ends were 6 bases for V and 2 bases for J; bases not matched to a gene: 5. CDR3 length: 14 amino acids. CDR1 is MNHNS and CDR2 is SASEGT in the germline V gene. The CDR3 DNA sequence: TGTGCCAGCAGACGGGACAGGGTGGCCTACGAGCAGTACTTC. Residues: CASRRDRVAYEQYF.

This clonotype was observed a handful of times. The chain employs TRBV20-1 and TRBJ1-5; D is uncertain. The CDR3 length is 13 residues. Germline assignment: CDR1 DFQATT and CDR2 SNEGSKA (reference sequence). Trimming took 1 base from V and 3 from J, leaving 7 bases between them. The CDR3 DNA reads TGCAGTGCTAGAGCGACGTTCAATCAGCCCCAGCATTTT. Amino acids: CSARATFNQPQHF.

The CDR3 sequence: CASSPLNGANGYTF. DNA for the CDR3: TGTGCCAGCAGCCCACTCAACGGGGCGAATGGCTACACCTTC. The rearrangement links TRBV14 to TRBJ1-2; D possibly corresponds to TRBD1 (5 bases). Looked up from germline, CDR1 is SGHDN and CDR2 is FVKESK. This CDR3 is built from 14 residues. V lost 4 bases and J lost 6, with 15 bases in between.